Following are 17 T cell receptor beta chains from one sample sequenced in a study of CD8+CD57+ T cells in acquired aplastic anemia. CDR3 and TCR beta VDJ profiling relied on genomic DNA as the template. TCRdb ran MiXCR on the reads and lists one entry per CDR3 protein. The sample consists of some 220,000 distinct CDR3 sequences, 30% to 35% of them appearing once. Sequenced sample: sorted CD4+, CD8+, or CD8+CD57+ T cells (not recorded which) from PBMCs. Every receptor here comes from a human donor in good health, serving as a control.

Concerning this clonotype: This may arise from a read error, as a much more abundant clone is one base away. V usage is TRBV11-2 and J usage is TRBJ1-2, with D possibly TRBD1 on 5 matching bases. Looked up from germline, CDR1 is SGHAT and CDR2 is FQNNGV. The CDR3 is 12 residues long. As DNA, the CDR3 is TGTGCCAGCTCGCAGGGATACTATGGCTGCACCTTC. Translation gives CASSQGYYGCTF.

The chain joins TRBV10-3 to TRBJ1-3; 8 nucleotides match TRBD1. This CDR3 comprises 16 residues. CDR1 ENHRY and CDR2 SYGVKD come from the germline V gene. With V trimmed by 6 bases and J by 4 bases, 11 bases remained unmatched. CDR3 DNA: TGTGCCATCAGGGGTAGTCATGGGACAGGCGGAAACACCATATATTTT. It specifies CAIRGSHGTGGNTIYF.

As for this clonotype: The CDR3 end shows no conserved phenylalanine or tryptophan, and so a read error is likely. The V gene is TRBV5-6, the J gene TRBJ2-3, with TRBD1 as a possible D gene (6 bases). V lost 4 bases, J lost 3 bases, and 15 bases lay in between. Germline V lookup: CDR1 SGHDT, CDR2 YYEEEE. The CDR3 runs to 15 residues. CDR3: CASSPKGRGTDTQYL. The CDR3 DNA follows: TGTGCCAGCAGCCCGAAGGGCAGGGGAACAGATACGCAGTATCTT.

The chain couples TRBV5-1 to TRBJ1-5, with TRBD1 matching over 7 bases. The CDR3 totals 15 residues. Germline V CDR1 and CDR2: SGHRS, YFSETQ. Trimming cost V 0 bases and J 5 bases; bases outside gene matches: 5. CDR3 residues: CASSLAGTAYQPQHF. The CDR3 DNA reads TGCGCCAGCAGCTTGGCTGGGACAGCTTATCAGCCCCAGCATTTT.

The sample holds many counts of this clonotype. The chain employs TRBV7-9 and TRBJ1-2; no firm D call. CDR1 is SEHNR and CDR2 is FQNEAQ in the germline V gene (reference sequence). V lost 2 bases and J lost 2, with 3 bases in between. The CDR3 runs 12 residues. CDR3 protein: CASSLTNYGYTF. The CDR3 nucleotides are TGTGCCAGCAGCTTAACCAACTATGGCTACACCTTC.

This clonotype was seen at least ten times. The chain couples TRBV29-1 to TRBJ2-1; 9 nucleotides align to TRBD1. Germline V gene lookup returns CDR1 SQVTM and CDR2 ANQGSEA. The CDR3 consists of 16 residues. V was pared by 3 bases and J by 4 bases, with 10 bases of the junction left unmatched. The CDR3 sequence is CSVDKVGTGRYNEQFF. The CDR3 bases are TGCAGCGTTGATAAGGTGGGGACAGGGAGGTACAATGAGCAGTTCTTC.

This clonotype was found many times. The chain recombines TRBV5-4 with TRBJ1-2; 9 bases line up with TRBD1. The V segment lost 2 bases and the J segment 4 bases; nucleotides outside the gene matches: 6. The CDR3 has 15 amino acids. Germline CDR1 is SGHNT and CDR2 is YYREEE (reference sequence). The CDR3 DNA sequence: TGTGCCAGCAGCTTTAGGACAGGGGAGGCCTATGGCTACACCTTC. It encodes CASSFRTGEAYGYTF.

This clonotype came up a few times. Germline and junction disagree at one end, which may indicate a read error. The chain employs TRBV15 and TRBJ1-2; 10 nucleotides match TRBD1. This CDR3 is 15 amino acids long. Germline V CDR1 and CDR2: LNHNV, YYDKDF (reference sequence). CDR3 nucleotide sequence: TGTGCCACCAGGAGAGACAGGGGGCGCGACCCTGGCTACACCTTC. This translates into CATRRDRGRDPGYTF.

This clonotype was recorded at least ten times. This chain connects TRBV7-3 to TRBJ1-3, with a weak D call TRBD1 (5 bases). This CDR3 comprises 13 residues. The germline V gene encodes CDR1 SGHTA and CDR2 FQGTGA. Trimming cost V 3 bases and J 3 bases, with 6 bases left between them. CDR3 nucleotide sequence: TGTGCCAGCAGCTTCCAGGGTGGAAACACCATATATTTT. It encodes CASSFQGGNTIYF.

The CDR3 is CASDRGRVTGELFF. The CDR3 DNA reads as TGTGCCAGCGACAGGGGAAGAGTCACCGGGGAGCTGTTTTTT. The chain has TRBV6-1 and TRBJ2-2, with 8 bases that match TRBD1. The germline V gene has CDR1 MNHNS and CDR2 SASEGT. J gave up 4 bases and V 8 bases, and 6 bases lay outside the gene matches. The CDR3 spans 14 residues.

This clonotype came up a few times. The rearrangement links TRBV4-1 to TRBJ1-5; perhaps TRBD1 as D (6 bases). This CDR3 is built from 17 residues. V shed 0 bases and J shed 0 bases, with 12 bases lying between them. The germline V gene has CDR1 MGHRA and CDR2 YSYEKL. The CDR3 here is CASSQDQGFYSNQPQHF. In nucleotides, the CDR3 is TGCGCCAGCAGCCAAGATCAGGGGTTTTATAGCAATCAGCCCCAGCATTTT.

This clonotype was picked up many times. V usage is TRBV2 and J usage is TRBJ1-1; unclear D gene. V lost 6 bases, J lost 0 bases, and 8 bases lay in between. There are 13 residues in the CDR3. CDR1 is SNHLY and CDR2 is FYNNEI in the germline V gene. The DNA for the CDR3 is TGTGCCAGCAGCTATTCAGTGAACACTGAAGCTTTCTTT. Its translation: CASSYSVNTEAFF.

The chain combines TRBV15 with TRBJ1-5; D is perhaps TRBD1 (5 bases). V lost 0 bases and J lost 1, with 13 bases in between. Germline CDR1 and CDR2: LNHNV and YYDKDF (reference sequence). This CDR3 has 17 amino acids. The CDR3 DNA follows: TGTGCCACCAGCAGAGAGGCGCCTTGGGGCAGCAATCAGCCCCAGCATTTT. Amino acids: CATSREAPWGSNQPQHF.

This clonotype was counted many times. The chain has TRBV12-3 or TRBV12-4 and TRBJ1-1, with no clear D. This CDR3 has 11 amino acids. The V and J ends lost 3 bases and 11 bases respectively, with 10 bases between them. CDR3 DNA sequence: TGTGCCAGCAGTTTTGGATTAAGGGCTTTCTTT. This gives the protein CASSFGLRAFF.

Concerning this clonotype: This may come from a read error, since a much larger clone is one base off. This rearrangement joins TRBV9 to TRBJ1-2; D is perhaps TRBD1 (5 bases). CDR1 is SGDLS, CDR2 YYNGEE, per germline. The CDR3 length is 13 residues. Between the trimmed V and J ends, which lost 3 bases and 8 bases, there was a span of 14 bases. The CDR3 spells CASSADRGGGYTF. CDR3 nucleotides: TGTGCCAGCAGCGCCGATCGGGGGGGAGGCTACACCTTC.

V and J are TRBV19 and TRBJ2-1; TRBD2 agrees at 9 bases. Germline CDR1 LNHDA, CDR2 SQIVND (reference sequence). The V and J ends lost 7 bases and 6 bases, in that order; junction bases with no gene match: 22. This CDR3 is built from 19 residues. As DNA, the CDR3 is TGTGCCAGTACGAGGCGGGGGGGTTTTAGCGGGACTCCACCCAATGAGCAGTTCTTC. Translated: CASTRRGGFSGTPPNEQFF.

This chain links TRBV10-3 with TRBJ2-7, with 7 bases matching TRBD1. V gave up 4 bases and J gave up 0 bases; unmatched junction bases: 9. The CDR3 has 16 residues. Germline V gene lookup returns CDR1 ENHRY and CDR2 SYGVKD. The CDR3 bases are TGTGCCATCAGTGCTTCCTGGGGACAGAACTCCTACGAGCAGTACTTC. The encoded protein is CAISASWGQNSYEQYF.